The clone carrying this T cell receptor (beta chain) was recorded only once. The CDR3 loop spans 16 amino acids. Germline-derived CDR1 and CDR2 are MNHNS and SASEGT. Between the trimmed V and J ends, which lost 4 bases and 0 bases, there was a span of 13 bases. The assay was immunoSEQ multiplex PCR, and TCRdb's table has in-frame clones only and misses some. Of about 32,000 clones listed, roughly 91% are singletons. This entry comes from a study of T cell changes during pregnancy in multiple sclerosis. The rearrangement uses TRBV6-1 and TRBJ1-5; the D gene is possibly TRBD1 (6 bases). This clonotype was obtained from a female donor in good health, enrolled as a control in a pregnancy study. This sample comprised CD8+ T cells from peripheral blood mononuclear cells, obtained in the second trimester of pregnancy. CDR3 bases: TGTGCCAGCAGTGCCCCCACAGGGCCTAGCAATCAGCCCCAGCATTTT. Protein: CASSAPTGPSNQPQHF.